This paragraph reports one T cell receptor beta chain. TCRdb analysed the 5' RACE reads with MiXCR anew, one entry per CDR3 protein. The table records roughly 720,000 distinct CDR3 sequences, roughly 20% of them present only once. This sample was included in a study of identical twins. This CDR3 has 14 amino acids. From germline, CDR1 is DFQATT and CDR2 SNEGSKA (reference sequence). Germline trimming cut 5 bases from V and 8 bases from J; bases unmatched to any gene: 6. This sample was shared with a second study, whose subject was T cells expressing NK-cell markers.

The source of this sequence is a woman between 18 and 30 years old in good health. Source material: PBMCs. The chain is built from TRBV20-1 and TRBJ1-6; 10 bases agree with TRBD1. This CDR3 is CSARPGTGDSPLHF. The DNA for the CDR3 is TGCAGTGCTCGGCCCGGGACAGGGGATTCACCCCTCCACTTT.